The rows below give T cell receptor beta chains drawn from one sample of a study of T cells in Graves' hyperthyroidism and ophthalmopathy. TCRdb analysed the multiplex PCR reads with MiXCR anew, one entry per CDR3 protein. Among around 600,000 distinct CDR3 sequences listed, around 13% were seen once. The source material was blood. The receptors stem from a woman between 50 and 59 years old with Graves' ophthalmopathy. CDR3s include the opening cysteine and the closing phenylalanine or tryptophan. D genes are given only for firm matches. The size entry is marked missing in some rows and otherwise reads once, few, many or a size class.

d_call	clone_size	v_call	j_call	cdr3_nt	cdr3_aa
TRBD1	-	TRBV19	TRBJ1-1	TGTGCCAGTAGTGTCGACAGGGGGCTTTTATATGAAGCTTTCTTT	CASSVDRGLLYEAFF
-	many	TRBV20-1	TRBJ1-1	TGCAGTGCTAGGGGCCTGAACACTGAAGCTTTCTTT	CSARGLNTEAFF
-	many	TRBV28	TRBJ2-7	TGTGCCAGCCGACGGGAGGGGGCCCAATACGAGCAGTACTTC	CASRREGAQYEQYF
TRBD1	many	TRBV2	TRBJ1-2	TGTGCCAGCAGTGCCCGGACAGGAGATGGCTACACCTTC	CASSARTGDGYTF
-	many	TRBV20-1	TRBJ1-2	TGCAGTGCTATAAGTGTTGCGGGGGGCGCGTCTTATGGCTACACCTTC	CSAISVAGGASYGYTF
-	few	TRBV7-9	TRBJ1-1	TGTGCCAGCAGCTTAGCCAGCGTCGAAGCTTTCTTT	CASSLASVEAFF
-	-	TRBV5-1	TRBJ1-4	TGCGCCAGCAGCCGGGAGGGCGGGGAAAAACTGTTTTTT	CASSREGGEKLFF
-	many	TRBV28	TRBJ1-4	TGTGCCAGCAGTTCCCCGGACGCGGCCTGGGAAAAACTGTTTTTT	CASSSPDAAWEKLFF
-	many	TRBV7-2	TRBJ2-7	TGTGCCAGCAGCTTAGTTCCGGACAGCTCCTACGAGCAGTACTTC	CASSLVPDSSYEQYF
-	many	TRBV18	TRBJ2-7	TGTGCCAGCTCACAACCTTCCTACGAGCAGTACTTC	CASSQPSYEQYF
TRBD2	-	TRBV20-1	TRBJ2-1	TGCAGTGCCCCGACTAGCGGGAGTTACAATGAGCAGTTCTTC	CSAPTSGSYNEQFF
TRBD2	many	TRBV12-3/TRBV12-4	TRBJ2-7	TGTGCCACATCAGAGGCGGGAGGGGGGAGCTCCTACGAGCAGTACTTC	CATSEAGGGSSYEQYF
TRBD2	-	TRBV2	TRBJ2-5	TGTGCCAGCAGTGAAGCGGCGGGAGGCGGGGAGACCCAGTACTTC	CASSEAAGGGETQYF
-	few	TRBV4-2	TRBJ2-1	TGTGCCAGCAGCCAAGTTGACAATGAGCAGTTCTTC	CASSQVDNEQFF
TRBD2	many	TRBV5-1	TRBJ2-7	TGCGCCAGCAGCTCCACTAGCGGTCCCTACGAGCAGTACTTC	CASSSTSGPYEQYF
-	many	TRBV10-3	TRBJ1-1	TGTGCCATCAGTGGGAGTAGAACTGAAGCTTTCTTT	CAISGSRTEAFF
TRBD2	-	TRBV6-2/TRBV6-3	TRBJ2-1	TGTGCCACTGAGACTAGCGAGTACAATGAGCAGTTCTTC	CATETSEYNEQFF
-	few	TRBV20-1	TRBJ2-7	TGCAGTGCGAGAGAAGGACAGCCTCCCTACGAGCAGTACTTC	CSAREGQPPYEQYF
TRBD1	-	TRBV4-1	TRBJ1-3	TGCGCCAGCAGCCAAGTTGGAGGGGGCGGTGGAAACACCATATATTTT	CASSQVGGGGGNTIYF
-	many	TRBV3-1	TRBJ2-5	TGTGCCAGGGCGGCGGGCGGACCGCGACAAGAGACCCAGTACTTC	CARAAGGPRQETQYF
TRBD1	many	TRBV2	TRBJ1-1	TGTGCCAGCCTCGGACAGGGAAGCACTGAAGCTTTCTTT	CASLGQGSTEAFF
-	few	TRBV20-1	TRBJ2-7	TGCAGTGCTAGGGACATTACCACTGGAAGGTACGAGCAGTACTTC	CSARDITTGRYEQYF
TRBD1	few	TRBV4-1	TRBJ1-1	TGCGCCAGCAGCCAAGTAAACAGGGGGACGAACACTGAAGCTTTCTTT	CASSQVNRGTNTEAFF